This passage covers 17 T cell receptor beta chains from one sample sequenced in a study of post-analysis software for immune sequencing data. The TCR beta cDNA libraries contained unique molecular identifiers. From the PCR reads, TCRdb called clonotypes with MiXCR, one entry per CDR3 protein. The table lists around 700,000 distinct CDR3 sequences, roughly three fifths of them singletons. These receptors have no known antigen. The study's findings and limits: Compared with controls, patients had more of about 5 TRBV segments, including TRBV5-6, TRBV5-1 and TRBV20-1.

The specimen was blood. Receptors originate from a girl aged 2 to 10 with multiple sclerosis.

This chain connects TRBV5-1 to TRBJ2-3, with 11 bases fitting TRBD2. The CDR3 extends over 17 amino acids. V trimming: 0 bases; J trimming: 0 bases; junction bases outside the gene matches: 3. Germline CDR1 SGHRS, CDR2 YFSETQ. This CDR3 reads CASSLASGGTSTDTQYF. The CDR3, as DNA: TGCGCCAGCAGCTTGGCTAGCGGGGGGACTAGCACAGATACGCAGTATTTT.

V usage is TRBV7-2 and J usage is TRBJ2-1; TRBD2 matches 10 bases. This CDR3 comprises 16 residues. V trimming: 6 bases; J trimming: 7 bases; junction bases outside the gene matches: 12. Germline V lookup: CDR1 SGHTA, CDR2 FQGNSA. DNA for the CDR3: TGTGCCAGCAGACGACTAAGCGGGGGGGGCCGGAATGAGCAGTTCTTC. It codes for CASRRLSGGGRNEQFF.

The CDR3 loop is CASSRGADTGIYAEAFF. As DNA, the CDR3 is TGCGCCAGCAGCAGAGGCGCGGATACCGGAATATACGCTGAAGCTTTCTTT. The V gene is TRBV4-1, the J gene TRBJ1-1; no reliable D call. Germline V gene sequence: CDR1 MGHRA, CDR2 YSYEKL. Trimming stripped 5 bases from V and 6 bases from J, with 25 bases between. The CDR3 consists of 17 residues.

CDR3 protein: CASSPGLAGGVYNEQFF. The DNA for the CDR3 is TGCGCCAGCAGTCCAGGACTAGCGGGAGGGGTGTACAATGAGCAGTTCTTC. The chain has TRBV5-1 and TRBJ2-1, with TRBD2 matching over 15 bases. This CDR3 has 17 residues. The V gene end was trimmed by 5 bases and the J gene end by 4 bases; junction bases not matched to a gene: 7. CDR1 and CDR2 (germline): SGHRS, YFSETQ.

The V call is TRBV20-1, the J call TRBJ2-1, with TRBD2 matching over 7 bases. CDR1 DFQATT and CDR2 SNEGSKA come from the germline V gene (reference sequence). The length of the CDR3 is 18 residues. V was pared by 4 bases and J by 0 bases, with 15 bases of the junction left unmatched. DNA of the CDR3: TGCAGTGCTACTCCTCTAGCGGCCGACTTAAGCTCCTACAATGAGCAGTTCTTC. Amino acids: CSATPLAADLSSYNEQFF.

The table lists this clonotype with a few counts. The chain has TRBV7-2 and TRBJ2-6; 9 bases agree with TRBD2. This CDR3 contains 20 residues. The germline CDR1 and CDR2 sequences are SGHTA and FQGNSA. V lost 1 base to trimming and J lost 0 bases; unmatched junction nucleotides: 10. CDR3 bases: TGTGCCAGCAGCTTAGGGAGACTAGCGGCGCCTAGCTCTGGGGCCAACGTCCTGACTTTC. The encoded protein is CASSLGRLAAPSSGANVLTF.

This chain uses TRBV5-6 with TRBJ2-2; D remains ambiguous. The ends were cut back, 7 bases at V and 8 bases at J, with 9 bases in the middle. Germline values: CDR1 SGHDT, CDR2 YYEEEE. The CDR3 loop spans 11 amino acids. Here the CDR3 reads CASRYRGELFF. The CDR3 region has the DNA TGTGCCAGCCGTTATAGGGGGGAGCTGTTTTTT.

This clonotype appeared a few times. The CDR3 DNA is TGTGCCAGCAGCGTTAGCGGGAGCGGGACGGGTGAGCAGTTCTTC. The encoded protein is CASSVSGSGTGEQFF. This chain uses TRBV9 with TRBJ2-1; 9 positions agree with TRBD2. V was pared by 2 bases and J by 9 bases, with 9 bases of the junction left unmatched. Looked up from germline, CDR1 is SGDLS and CDR2 is YYNGEE. The CDR3 sequence is 15 residues long.

The V gene is TRBV7-8, the J gene TRBJ1-5; maybe TRBD1 (6 bases). This CDR3 contains 14 residues. V lost 5 bases to trimming and J lost 3 bases, with 11 bases between them. Germline V lookup: CDR1 SGHVS, CDR2 FQNEAQ. CDR3 sequence reads: CASSLTGYNQPQHF. The CDR3 DNA reads as TGTGCCAGCAGCCTGACAGGTTACAATCAGCCCCAGCATTTT.

This clonotype was seen a handful of times. The J gene is TRBJ2-7, the V gene TRBV25-1; tentatively, D is TRBD1 (6 bases). V was pared by 5 bases and J by 2 bases, with 13 bases between. Germline CDR1 MGHDK, CDR2 SYGVNS. The CDR3 loop spans 14 amino acids. This chain's CDR3 is CASSLTGLTYEQYF. The CDR3 DNA reads as TGTGCCAGCAGTTTGACAGGCCTCACCTACGAGCAGTACTTC.

The chain is built from TRBV12-3 or TRBV12-4 and TRBJ2-5; D remains ambiguous. Trimming took 6 bases from V and 1 from J, leaving 12 bases between them. This CDR3 region has 14 residues. CDR3 coding DNA: TGTGCCAGCAGCCCCTTTTGGTTCCAAGAGACCCAGTACTTC. Residues: CASSPFWFQETQYF.

The J gene is TRBJ1-4, the V gene TRBV7-8; 7 bases are shared with TRBD1. V trimming: 2 bases; J trimming: 3 bases; junction bases outside the gene matches: 9. This CDR3 has 17 amino acids. Looked up from germline, CDR1 is SGHVS and CDR2 is FQNEAQ. The CDR3 DNA follows: TGTGCCAGCAGCTTACGGACAGGATGGGGCCCTAATGAAAAACTGTTTTTT. It translates to CASSLRTGWGPNEKLFF.

The chain combines TRBV5-1 with TRBJ2-4; 7 bases line up with TRBD1. This CDR3 comprises 17 residues. Per the germline V gene, CDR1 is SGHRS and CDR2 is YFSETQ. The J segment lost 3 bases and the V segment lost 3 bases, leaving 12 bases of the junction unmatched. Here the CDR3 DNA reads TGCGCCAGCAGCTCGACTTCGACAGGGAAGGTCAAAAACATTCAGTACTTC. This translates into CASSSTSTGKVKNIQYF.

CDR3 loop: CASREPGRKKSYEQYF. The CDR3 DNA is TGTGCCAGCAGGGAGCCTGGGAGGAAAAAGTCCTACGAGCAGTACTTC. This chain joins TRBV11-2 and TRBJ2-7; the D gene is possibly TRBD2 (6 bases). Per germline, CDR1 SGHAT and CDR2 FQNNGV. The CDR3 loop spans 16 amino acids. V was clipped by 6 bases and J by 1 base, with 19 bases between them. Looking up the rest from reference TRBV11-2 and TRBJ2-7 gives the full variable domain: EAGVAQSPRYKIIEKRQSVAFWCNPISGHATLYWYQQILGQGPKLLIQFQNNGVVDDSQLPKDRFSAERLKGVDSTLKIQPAKLEDSAVYLCASREPGRKKSYEQYFGPGTRLTVT.

The rearrangement joins TRBV5-1 to TRBJ2-5; TRBD1 agrees at 9 bases. The V segment lost 2 bases and the J segment 5 bases; nucleotides outside the gene matches: 10. This CDR3 region has 16 residues. Germline values: CDR1 SGHRS, CDR2 YFSETQ. In DNA, the CDR3 is TGCGCCAGCAGCTTCAACAGGGGGCGGTTGGAGGAGACCCAGTACTTC. It specifies CASSFNRGRLEETQYF.

The chain links TRBV12-3 or TRBV12-4 to TRBJ2-2; tentatively, D is TRBD1 (6 bases). The V and J ends lost 2 bases and 0 bases respectively, with 7 bases between them. The CDR3 contains 15 residues. This chain's CDR3 is CASSLQGSNTGELFF. The CDR3 bases are TGTGCCAGCAGTTTACAGGGGTCGAACACCGGGGAGCTGTTTTTT.

The rearrangement joins TRBV12-3 or TRBV12-4 to TRBJ2-7, with D unclear. The V gene lost 4 bases and the J gene lost 0 bases, with 13 bases spanning the gap. The CDR3 is 15 residues long. Here the CDR3 DNA reads TGTGCCAGCAGTTCCCTGGGTTCGACCTCCTACGAGCAGTACTTC. Protein sequence: CASSSLGSTSYEQYF.